The clone carrying this T cell receptor (beta chain) was seen more than once but under ten times. Its antigen is undetermined. The sample originates from a study of T cell repertoires in cytomegalovirus infection. In the study overall: Evidence of both CMV infection and a matching HLA type came from public TCR beta signatures.

TCRdb independently ran MiXCR on the reads; one entry per CDR3 protein. Of around 530,000 distinct CDR3 sequences listed, around a quarter are singletons. Study-level results: Ex vivo, HLA-C-restricted CMV-specific TCR beta clonotypes prevailed over the rest of the response.

Germline assignment: CDR1 MDHEN and CDR2 SYDVKM. The CDR3 spans 13 residues. V gave up 6 bases and J gave up 6 bases; unmatched junction bases: 7. This chain uses TRBV28 with TRBJ1-2; 7 positions agree with TRBD1. This sequence was found in a human donor in good health (CMV status not recorded). Some clones in this sample may be carry-over from other donors' samples. The sequenced material came from PBMCs. The CDR3 sequence: CASREGGADGYTF. The CDR3 coding sequence is TGTGCCAGCAGAGAAGGGGGCGCCGATGGCTACACCTTC.